This T cell receptor beta chain was found in a study of blood T cell repertoires in COVID-19. On the study more broadly: Whether acute or convalescent, the COVID-19 samples came from the United States, Italy and Spain. The cDNA or gDNA used as material had been derived from T cells, B-cell-depleted T cells, or PBMCs.

The CDR3 has 13 amino acids. Trimming took 2 bases from V and 6 from J, leaving 9 bases between them. The V gene's germline CDR1 is SGDLS and CDR2 YYNGEE. In the original analysis: Amplified reference gene primers provided the basis for estimating nucleated cell counts. Produced via immunoSEQ multiplex PCR; TCRdb's table is partial and in-frame only. V, J and clone size are taken as reported in that table, and D and trimming were inferred from the DNA itself. The sample comprises 200,000 to 300,000 clones, around 80% of which are singletons, and roughly 3.4% rests with the top ten. The sequence came from a woman aged 18-29 years with acute or convalescent COVID-19. The chain uses TRBV9 and TRBJ2-1; no reliable D call. Sequencing input: peripheral blood. CDR3 region: CASSVSPSNEQFF. In DNA form, the CDR3 reads TGTGCCAGCAGCGTGAGTCCATCCAATGAGCAGTTCTTC.